The clone carrying this T cell receptor beta chain occurred a few times. Its antigen is currently unknown. These data originate in a study of blood T cells in healthy people across ages. About the research overall: When template switching was applied, about one barcoded beta molecule was captured per two T cells. Findings and limits, study-wide: Per million T cells, TCR beta diversity dropped about linearly as age rose. More naive CD4+ cells and higher diversity marked long-lived donors relative to aged donors.

Alongside a J-beta primer mix, a sample-barcoded 5' primer served in a second PCR lasting about 7 to 11 cycles. Researchers report that a template-switch adaptor with 12 random nucleotides tagged each cDNA molecule. A single record per CDR3 protein comes from TCRdb applying MiXCR to the 5' RACE reads. The data contain around 1,100,000 distinct CDR3 sequences, roughly two fifths of them singletons. The receptor was isolated from a man younger than 30 in good health. Sequenced material: blood.

DNA for the CDR3: TGTGCCATCAGTCCCGACGGCTCCTACGAGCAGTACTTC. This encodes CAISPDGSYEQYF. The chain recombines TRBV10-3 with TRBJ2-7; D ambiguous. The CDR3 is 13 amino acids. V lost 5 bases and J lost 0, with 8 bases in between. Germline-derived CDR1 and CDR2 are ENHRY and SYGVKD.